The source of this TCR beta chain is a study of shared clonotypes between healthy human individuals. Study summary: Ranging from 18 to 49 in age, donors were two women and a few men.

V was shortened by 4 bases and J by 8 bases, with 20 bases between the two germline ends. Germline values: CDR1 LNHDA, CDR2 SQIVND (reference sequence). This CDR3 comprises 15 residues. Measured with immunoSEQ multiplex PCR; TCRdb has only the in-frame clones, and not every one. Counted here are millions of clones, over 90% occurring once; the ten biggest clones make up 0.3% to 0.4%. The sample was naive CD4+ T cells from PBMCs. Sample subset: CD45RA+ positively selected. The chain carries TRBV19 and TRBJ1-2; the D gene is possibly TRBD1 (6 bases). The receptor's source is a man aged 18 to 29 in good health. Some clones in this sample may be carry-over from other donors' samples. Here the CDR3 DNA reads TGTGCCAGTAGTAACTATACTGGGGGCGTTAAAGGCTACACCTTC. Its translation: CASSNYTGGVKGYTF.